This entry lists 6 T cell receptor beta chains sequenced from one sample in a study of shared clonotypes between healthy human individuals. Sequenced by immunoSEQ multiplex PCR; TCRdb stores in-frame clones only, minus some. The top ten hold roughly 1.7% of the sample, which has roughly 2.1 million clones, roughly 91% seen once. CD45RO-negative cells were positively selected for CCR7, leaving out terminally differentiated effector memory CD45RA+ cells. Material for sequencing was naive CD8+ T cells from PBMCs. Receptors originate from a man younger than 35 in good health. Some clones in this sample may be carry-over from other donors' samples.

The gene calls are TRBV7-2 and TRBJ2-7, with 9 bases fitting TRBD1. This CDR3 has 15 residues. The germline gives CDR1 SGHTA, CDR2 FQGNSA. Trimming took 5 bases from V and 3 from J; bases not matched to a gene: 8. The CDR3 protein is CASSLTGGKGYEQYF. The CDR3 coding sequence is TGTGCCAGCAGCCTTACAGGGGGCAAAGGCTACGAGCAGTACTTC.

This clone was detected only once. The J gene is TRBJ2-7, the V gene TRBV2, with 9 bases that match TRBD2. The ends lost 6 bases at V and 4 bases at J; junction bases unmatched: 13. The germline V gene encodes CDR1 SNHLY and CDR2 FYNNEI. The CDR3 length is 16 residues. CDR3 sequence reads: CASSPRPAGGWYEQYF. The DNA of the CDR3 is TGTGCCAGCAGCCCCCGCCCGGCGGGGGGGTGGTACGAGCAGTACTTC. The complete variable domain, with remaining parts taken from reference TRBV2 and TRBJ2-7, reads EPEVTQTPSHQVTQMGQEVILRCVPISNHLYFYWYRQILGQKVEFLVSFYNNEISEKSEIFDDQFSVERPDGSNFTLKIRSTKLEDSAMYFCASSPRPAGGWYEQYFGPGTRLTVT.

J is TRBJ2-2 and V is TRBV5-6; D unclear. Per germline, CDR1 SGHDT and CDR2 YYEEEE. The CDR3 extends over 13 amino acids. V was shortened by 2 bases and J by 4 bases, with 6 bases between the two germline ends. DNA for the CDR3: TGTGCCAGCAGCTTTATTATCACCGGGGAGCTGTTTTTT. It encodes CASSFIITGELFF.

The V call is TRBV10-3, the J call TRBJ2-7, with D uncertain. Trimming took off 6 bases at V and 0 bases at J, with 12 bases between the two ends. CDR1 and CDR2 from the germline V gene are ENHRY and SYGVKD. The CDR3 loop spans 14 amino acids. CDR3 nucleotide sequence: TGTGCCATCAGCACCGTGGCAGCCTCCTACGAGCAGTACTTC. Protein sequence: CAISTVAASYEQYF.

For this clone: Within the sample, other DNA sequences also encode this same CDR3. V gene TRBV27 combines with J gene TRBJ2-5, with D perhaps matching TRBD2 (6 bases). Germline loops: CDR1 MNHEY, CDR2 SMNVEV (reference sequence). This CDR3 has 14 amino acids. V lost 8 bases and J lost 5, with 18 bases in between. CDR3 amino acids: CASSLRGGGETQYF. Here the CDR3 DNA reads TGTGCCAGCTCACTCCGTGGGGGAGGCGAGACCCAGTACTTC.

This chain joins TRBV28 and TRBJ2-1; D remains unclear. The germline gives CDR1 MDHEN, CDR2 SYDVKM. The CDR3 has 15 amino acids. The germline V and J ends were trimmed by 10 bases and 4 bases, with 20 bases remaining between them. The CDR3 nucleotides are TGTGCCATTTCATTTGGAAGCCCCCCATACAATGAGCAGTTCTTC. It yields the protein CAISFGSPPYNEQFF.